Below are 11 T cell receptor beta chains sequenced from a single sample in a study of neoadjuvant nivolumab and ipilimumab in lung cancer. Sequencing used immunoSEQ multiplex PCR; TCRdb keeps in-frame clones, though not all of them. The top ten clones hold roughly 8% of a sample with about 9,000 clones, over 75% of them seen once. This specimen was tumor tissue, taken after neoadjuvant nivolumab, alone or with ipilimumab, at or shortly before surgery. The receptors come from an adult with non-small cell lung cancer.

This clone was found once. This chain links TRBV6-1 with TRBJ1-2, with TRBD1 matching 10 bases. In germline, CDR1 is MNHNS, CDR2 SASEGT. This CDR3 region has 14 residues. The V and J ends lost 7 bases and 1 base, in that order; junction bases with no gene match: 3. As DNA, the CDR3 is TGTGCCAGCAAAGACAGGGGGCTTAACTATGGCTACACCTTC. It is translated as CASKDRGLNYGYTF.

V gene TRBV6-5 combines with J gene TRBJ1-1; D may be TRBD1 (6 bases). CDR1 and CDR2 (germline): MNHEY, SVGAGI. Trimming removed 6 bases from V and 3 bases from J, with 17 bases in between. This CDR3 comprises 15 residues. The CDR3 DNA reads TGTGCCAGCAGGTACCAGCCGGGGGCGGACACTGAAGCTTTCTTT. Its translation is CASRYQPGADTEAFF.

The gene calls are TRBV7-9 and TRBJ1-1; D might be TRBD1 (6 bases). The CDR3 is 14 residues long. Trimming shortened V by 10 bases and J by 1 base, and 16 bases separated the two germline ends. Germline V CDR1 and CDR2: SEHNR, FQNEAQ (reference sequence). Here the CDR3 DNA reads TGTGCCACAATGTATCCGGGACAGAACACTGAAGCTTTCTTT. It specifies CATMYPGQNTEAFF.

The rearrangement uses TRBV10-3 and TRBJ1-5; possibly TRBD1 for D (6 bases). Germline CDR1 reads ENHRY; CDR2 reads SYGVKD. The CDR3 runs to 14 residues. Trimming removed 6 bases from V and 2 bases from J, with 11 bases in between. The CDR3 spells CAISRGAGNQPQHF. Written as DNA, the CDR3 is TGTGCCATCAGCCGGGGGGCCGGCAATCAGCCCCAGCATTTT.

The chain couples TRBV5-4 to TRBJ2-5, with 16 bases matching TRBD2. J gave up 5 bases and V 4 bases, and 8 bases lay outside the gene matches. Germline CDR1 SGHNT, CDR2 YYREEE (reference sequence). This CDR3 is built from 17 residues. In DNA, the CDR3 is TGTGCCAGCAGCCTGAAAAAGGGACTAGCGGGAGGGGAGACCCAGTACTTC. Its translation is CASSLKKGLAGGETQYF. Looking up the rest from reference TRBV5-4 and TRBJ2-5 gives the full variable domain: ETGVTQSPTHLIKTRGQQVTLRCSSQSGHNTVSWYQQALGQGPQFIFQYYREEENGRGNFPPRFSGLQFPNYSSELNVNALELDDSALYLCASSLKKGLAGGETQYFGPGTRLLVL.

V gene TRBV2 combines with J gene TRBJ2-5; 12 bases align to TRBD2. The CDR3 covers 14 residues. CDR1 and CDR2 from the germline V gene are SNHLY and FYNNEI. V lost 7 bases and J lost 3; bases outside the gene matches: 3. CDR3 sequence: CASTLAGGEETQYF. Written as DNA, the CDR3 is TGTGCCAGCACCCTAGCGGGAGGGGAAGAGACCCAGTACTTC.

CDR3 residues: CASSQGLHATNEKLFF. Written as DNA, the CDR3 is TGTGCCAGCAGCCAGGGACTTCATGCAACTAATGAAAAACTGTTTTTT. This chain joins TRBV5-4 and TRBJ1-4; D possibly corresponds to TRBD1 (5 bases). The germline V gene encodes CDR1 SGHNT and CDR2 YYREEE (reference sequence). V lost 4 bases and J 0 bases, leaving 13 bases between the germline ends. The CDR3 consists of 16 residues.

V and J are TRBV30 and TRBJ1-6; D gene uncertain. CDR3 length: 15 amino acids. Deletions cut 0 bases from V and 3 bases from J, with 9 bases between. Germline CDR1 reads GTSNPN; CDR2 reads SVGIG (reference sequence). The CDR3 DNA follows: TGTGCCTGGAGTGTACGAGGTTACTATAATTCACCCCTCCACTTT. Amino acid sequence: CAWSVRGYYNSPLHF. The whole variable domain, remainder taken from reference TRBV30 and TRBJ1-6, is SQTIHQWPATLVQPVGSPLSLECTVEGTSNPNLYWYRQAAGRGLQLLFYSVGIGQISSEVPQNLSASRPQDRQFILSSKKLLLSDSGFYLCAWSVRGYYNSPLHFGNGTRLTVT.

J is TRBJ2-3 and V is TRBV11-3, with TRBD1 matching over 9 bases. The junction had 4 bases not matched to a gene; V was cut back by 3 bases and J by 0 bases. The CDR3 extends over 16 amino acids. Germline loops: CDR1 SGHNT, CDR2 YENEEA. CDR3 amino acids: CASSFRGTGSTDTQYF. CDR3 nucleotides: TGTGCCAGCAGCTTTCGCGGGACAGGGAGCACAGATACGCAGTATTTT.

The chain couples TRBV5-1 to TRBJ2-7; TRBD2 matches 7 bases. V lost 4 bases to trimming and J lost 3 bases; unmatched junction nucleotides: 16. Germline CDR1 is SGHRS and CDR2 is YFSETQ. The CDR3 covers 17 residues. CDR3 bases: TGCGCCAGCAGCGCCCCCCCTGGAGCGGGACCATTCTACGAGCAGTACTTC. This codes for CASSAPPGAGPFYEQYF.

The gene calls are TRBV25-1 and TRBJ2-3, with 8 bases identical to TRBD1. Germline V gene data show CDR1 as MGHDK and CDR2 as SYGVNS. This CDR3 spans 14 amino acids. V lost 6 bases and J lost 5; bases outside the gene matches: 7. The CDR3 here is CASRTGGSVDTQYF. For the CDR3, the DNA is TGTGCCAGCAGAACAGGGGGTTCCGTAGATACGCAGTATTTT.